This TCR beta chain stems from a study of CD8 T cells in ankylosing spondylitis. The table lists this clonotype with many counts. The antigen is unknown. CDR1 is MNHEY and CDR2 is SVGEGT in the germline V gene. With V trimmed by 3 bases and J by 9 bases, 12 bases remained unmatched. There are 16 residues in the CDR3. Study results and limitations: A motif of 7 to 9 highly homologous TCR beta variants was seen as apparently characteristic of ankylosing spondylitis blood. In ankylosing spondylitis patients, matched synovial fluid reportedly showed significant enrichment of disease-linked clones. A subset of motif variants has previously been described in the synovial fluid and blood of reactive arthritis.

Using its own MiXCR run on the 5' RACE reads, TCRdb lists one record per CDR3 protein. This table has under 250,000 distinct CDR3 sequences, 7% to 10% appearing once. This chain connects TRBV6-2 or TRBV6-3 to TRBJ2-4; 9 nucleotides line up with TRBD2. The clonotype comes from a female donor with ankylosing spondylitis or in good health (not recorded which). Sequencing input: blood, either unsorted or a sorted T cell fraction (not recorded which). CDR3 DNA sequence: TGTGCCAGCAGTTATTTTGAAGGGACTAGCTTCGGCATTCAGTACTTC. This codes for CASSYFEGTSFGIQYF.